The present T cell receptor beta chain was sequenced within a study of T cell responses to AZD1222 COVID-19 vaccine. Study findings and constraints: Among the donors, most were white British and more were female, and clonal diversity was possibly underestimated.

The length of the CDR3 is 14 residues. Per the germline V gene, CDR1 is MNHEY and CDR2 is SVGEGT. V lost 4 bases, J lost 3 bases, and 5 bases stayed unmatched. Measured with immunoSEQ multiplex PCR; TCRdb has only the in-frame clones, and not every one. The sample consists of 95,000 to 150,000 clones, around 89% of them appearing once. Concerning this clone: No antigen is known for it.

Sequencing was performed on peripheral blood, taken on day 0 of AZD1222 vaccination. The V and J genes are TRBV6-2 or TRBV6-3 and TRBJ2-7, with 8 nucleotides matching TRBD1. This TCR was recovered from an adult in good health. The DNA of the CDR3 is TGTGCCAGCAGTTCGACCGGGACAGGCTACGAGCAGTACTTC. Translated, it gives CASSSTGTGYEQYF.